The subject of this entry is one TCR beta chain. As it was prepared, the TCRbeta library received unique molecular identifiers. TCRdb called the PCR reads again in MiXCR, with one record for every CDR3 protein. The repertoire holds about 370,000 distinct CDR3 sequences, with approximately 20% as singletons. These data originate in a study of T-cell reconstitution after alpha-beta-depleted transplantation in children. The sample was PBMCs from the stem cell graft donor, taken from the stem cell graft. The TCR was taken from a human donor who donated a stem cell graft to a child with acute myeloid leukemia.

In DNA form, the CDR3 reads TGTGCCAGCAGCTTAGAGGGTCAGGGCCCCTCTAACAATGAGCAGTTCTTC. Translating gives CASSLEGQGPSNNEQFF. The chain uses TRBV11-2 and TRBJ2-1, with D perhaps TRBD1 (5 bases). The V and J ends lost 0 bases and 5 bases respectively, with 17 bases between them. The CDR3 covers 17 residues. The germline CDR1 and CDR2 sequences are SGHAT and FQNNGV.